These 7 T cell receptor beta chains originate from one sample sequenced in a study of cytomegalovirus exposure and HLA in healthy donors. The study ran its PCR with 60 Vbeta and 13 Jbeta primers. The method was immunoSEQ multiplex PCR; TCRdb's version includes in-frame clones alone and lacks a portion of them. The table has roughly 120,000 clones, approximately 78% seen once. The source material was PBMCs. The receptors were gathered from a man in his forties in good health and CMV-seronegative.

In regard to this clone: At one end, the junction sequence differs from germline, possibly due to a read error. The V gene is TRBV2, the J gene TRBJ2-2; D is possibly TRBD1 (5 bases). The V gene's germline CDR1 is SNHLY and CDR2 FYNNEI. There are 12 residues in the CDR3. The CDR3 here is CATSKGSGELFF. The CDR3 nucleotides read TGTGCCACCAGTAAGGGGTCCGGGGAGCTGTTTTTT.

This clone has only a few counts. J is TRBJ2-7 and V is TRBV5-1; 7 positions agree with TRBD1. CDR1 is SGHRS and CDR2 is YFSETQ in the germline V gene. The J segment lost 2 bases and the V segment lost 1 base, leaving 9 bases of the junction unmatched. The CDR3 spans 16 residues. CDR3 sequence reads: CASSLTGASSTYEQYF. The CDR3 DNA reads TGCGCCAGCAGCTTGACAGGGGCGAGTTCGACCTACGAGCAGTACTTC.

The J gene is TRBJ2-7, the V gene TRBV19, with 7 positions matching TRBD1. V was clipped by 4 bases and J by 4 bases; unmatched bases: 4. This CDR3 contains 13 residues. The germline CDR1 and CDR2 sequences are LNHDA and SQIVND (reference sequence). CDR3 sequence: CASSTARGYEQYF. CDR3 DNA sequence: TGTGCCAGTAGTACCGCCAGGGGGTACGAGCAGTACTTC.

V is TRBV5-1 and J is TRBJ1-6; the D gene is possibly TRBD1 (6 bases). Germline V gives CDR1 SGHRS, CDR2 YFSETQ. The CDR3 consists of 13 residues. Trimming shortened V by 5 bases and J by 7 bases, and 10 bases separated the two germline ends. In DNA form, the CDR3 reads TGCGCCAGCAGACAGGGTATAAATTCACCCCTCCACTTT. Protein sequence: CASRQGINSPLHF.

The rearrangement links TRBV19 to TRBJ2-3, with 13 bases fitting TRBD2. Per germline, CDR1 LNHDA and CDR2 SQIVND (reference sequence). This CDR3 is built from 13 residues. The V and J ends lost 10 bases and 5 bases, in that order; junction bases with no gene match: 3. Written as DNA, the CDR3 is TGTGCCACTAGACTAGCGGGGGGAGATACGCAGTATTTT. This translates into CATRLAGGDTQYF.

The chain recombines TRBV2 with TRBJ2-1, with TRBD2 identical over 12 bases. Germline CDR1 and CDR2: SNHLY and FYNNEI. The J segment lost 2 bases and the V segment lost 5 bases, leaving 10 bases of the junction unmatched. This CDR3 is 18 amino acids long. The CDR3 bases are TGTGCCAGCAGTCTAGAAGGCCTAGCGGGGGGGCCCTACAATGAGCAGTTCTTC. This encodes CASSLEGLAGGPYNEQFF.

This clone was recorded once. The rearrangement joins TRBV7-3 to TRBJ1-5; possibly TRBD1 for D (5 bases). Trimming stripped 5 bases from V and 6 bases from J, with 11 bases between. This CDR3 contains 13 residues. CDR1 SGHTA and CDR2 FQGTGA come from the germline V gene. The CDR3 bases are TGTGCCAGCAGCCCGGACATGGGTCAGCCCCAGCATTTT. Its translation is CASSPDMGQPQHF.